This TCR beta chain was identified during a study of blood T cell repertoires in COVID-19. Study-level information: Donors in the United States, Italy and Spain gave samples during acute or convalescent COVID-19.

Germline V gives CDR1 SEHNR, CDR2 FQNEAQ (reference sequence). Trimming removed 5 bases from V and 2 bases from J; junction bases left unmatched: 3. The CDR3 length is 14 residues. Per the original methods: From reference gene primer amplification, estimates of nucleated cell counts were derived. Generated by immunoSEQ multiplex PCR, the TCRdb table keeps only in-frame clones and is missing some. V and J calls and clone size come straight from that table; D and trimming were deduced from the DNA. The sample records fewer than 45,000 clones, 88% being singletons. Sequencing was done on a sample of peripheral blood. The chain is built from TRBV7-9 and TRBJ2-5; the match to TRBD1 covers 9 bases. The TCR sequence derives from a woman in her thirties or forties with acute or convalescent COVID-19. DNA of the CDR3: TGTGCCAGCAGCGAGACAGGGGGACAAGAGACCCAGTACTTC. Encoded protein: CASSETGGQETQYF.